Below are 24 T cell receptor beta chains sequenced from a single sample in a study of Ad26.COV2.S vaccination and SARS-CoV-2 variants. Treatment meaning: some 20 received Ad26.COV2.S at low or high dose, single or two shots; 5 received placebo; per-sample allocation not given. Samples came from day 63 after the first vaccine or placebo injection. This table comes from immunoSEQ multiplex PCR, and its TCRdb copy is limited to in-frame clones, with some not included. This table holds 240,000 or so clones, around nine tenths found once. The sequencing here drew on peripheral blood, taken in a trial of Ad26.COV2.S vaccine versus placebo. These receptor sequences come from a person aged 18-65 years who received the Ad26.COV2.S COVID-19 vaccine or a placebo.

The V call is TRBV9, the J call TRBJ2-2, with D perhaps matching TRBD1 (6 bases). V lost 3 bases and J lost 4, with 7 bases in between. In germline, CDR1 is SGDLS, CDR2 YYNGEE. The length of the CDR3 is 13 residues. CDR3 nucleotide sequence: TGTGCCAGCAGCGCAGGGGTCACCGGGGAGCTGTTTTTT. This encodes CASSAGVTGELFF.

CDR3 sequence reads: CASSIRGANYGYTF. CDR3 sequence (DNA): TGTGCCAGTAGTATCCGGGGCGCTAACTATGGCTACACCTTC. The V gene is TRBV19, the J gene TRBJ1-2; D might be TRBD1 (5 bases). The germline V gene has CDR1 LNHDA and CDR2 SQIVND (reference sequence). V was clipped by 3 bases and J by 0 bases, with 8 bases between them. This CDR3 is built from 14 residues.

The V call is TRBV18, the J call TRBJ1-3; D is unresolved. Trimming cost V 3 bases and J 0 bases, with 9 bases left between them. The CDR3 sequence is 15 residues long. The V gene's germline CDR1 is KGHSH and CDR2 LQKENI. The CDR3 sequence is CASSPQSSSGNTIYF. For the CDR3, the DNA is TGTGCCAGCTCACCGCAGTCGAGCTCTGGAAACACCATATATTTT. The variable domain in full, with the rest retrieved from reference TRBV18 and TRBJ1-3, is NAGVMQNPRHLVRRRGQEARLRCSPMKGHSHVYWYRQLPEEGLKFMVYLQKENIIDESGMPKERFSAEFPKEGPSILRIQQVVRGDSAAYFCASSPQSSSGNTIYFGEGSWLTVV.

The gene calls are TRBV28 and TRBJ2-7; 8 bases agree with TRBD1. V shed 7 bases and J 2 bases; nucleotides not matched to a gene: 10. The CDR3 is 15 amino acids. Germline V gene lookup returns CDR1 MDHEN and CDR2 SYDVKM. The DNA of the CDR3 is TGTGCCAGCACTCCCCAGGGGACAGGCACCTACGAGCAGTACTTC. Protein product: CASTPQGTGTYEQYF.

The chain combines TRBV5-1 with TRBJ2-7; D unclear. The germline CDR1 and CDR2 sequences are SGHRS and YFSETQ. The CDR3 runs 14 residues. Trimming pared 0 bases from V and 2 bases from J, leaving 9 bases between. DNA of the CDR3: TGCGCCAGCAGCTTGGGTGACGCAGCCTACGAGCAGTACTTC. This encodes CASSLGDAAYEQYF.

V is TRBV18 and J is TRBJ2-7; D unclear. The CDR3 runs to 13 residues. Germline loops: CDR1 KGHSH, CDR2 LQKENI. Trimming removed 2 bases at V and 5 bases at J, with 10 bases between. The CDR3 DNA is TGTGCCAGCTCACCATTGCCCCGGGACGAGCAGTACTTC. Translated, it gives CASSPLPRDEQYF.

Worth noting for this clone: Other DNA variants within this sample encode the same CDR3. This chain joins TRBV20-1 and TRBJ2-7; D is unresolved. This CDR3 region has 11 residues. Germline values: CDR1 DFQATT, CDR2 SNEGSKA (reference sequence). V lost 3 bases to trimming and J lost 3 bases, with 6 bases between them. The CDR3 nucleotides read TGCAGTGCTAGTCGCGGCTACGAGCAGTACTTC. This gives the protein CSASRGYEQYF.

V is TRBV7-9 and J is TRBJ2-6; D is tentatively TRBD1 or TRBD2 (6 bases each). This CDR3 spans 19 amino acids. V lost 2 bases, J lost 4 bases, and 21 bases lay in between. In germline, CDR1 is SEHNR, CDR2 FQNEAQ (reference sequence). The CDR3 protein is CASSLQPGAKYTGANVLTF. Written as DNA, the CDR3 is TGTGCCAGCAGCTTACAGCCGGGGGCGAAATATACAGGGGCCAACGTCCTGACTTTC. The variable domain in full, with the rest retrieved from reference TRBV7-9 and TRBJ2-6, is DTGVSQNPRHKITKRGQNVTFRCDPISEHNRLYWYRQTLGQGPEFLTYFQNEAQLEKSRLLSDRFSAERPKGSFSTLEIQRTEQGDSAMYLCASSLQPGAKYTGANVLTFGAGSRLTVL.

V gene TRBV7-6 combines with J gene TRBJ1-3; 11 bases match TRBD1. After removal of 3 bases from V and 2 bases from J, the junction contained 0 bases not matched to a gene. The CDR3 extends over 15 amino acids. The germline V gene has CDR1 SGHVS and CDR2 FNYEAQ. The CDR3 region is CASSLDRGPGNTIYF. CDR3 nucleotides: TGTGCCAGCAGCTTGGACAGGGGGCCTGGAAACACCATATATTTT.

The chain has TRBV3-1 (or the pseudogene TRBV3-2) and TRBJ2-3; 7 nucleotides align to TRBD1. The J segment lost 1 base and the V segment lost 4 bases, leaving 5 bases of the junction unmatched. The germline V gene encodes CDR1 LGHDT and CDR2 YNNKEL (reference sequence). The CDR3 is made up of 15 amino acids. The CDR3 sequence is CASSLRTGRTDTQYF. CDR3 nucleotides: TGTGCCAGCAGCCTCCGGACAGGACGCACAGATACGCAGTATTTT.

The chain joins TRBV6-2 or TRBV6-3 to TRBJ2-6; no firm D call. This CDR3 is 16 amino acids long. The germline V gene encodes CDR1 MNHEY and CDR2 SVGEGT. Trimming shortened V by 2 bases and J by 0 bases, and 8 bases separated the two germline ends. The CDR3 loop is CASSYTQLSGANVLTF. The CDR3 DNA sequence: TGTGCCAGCAGTTACACACAACTCTCTGGGGCCAACGTCCTGACTTTC.

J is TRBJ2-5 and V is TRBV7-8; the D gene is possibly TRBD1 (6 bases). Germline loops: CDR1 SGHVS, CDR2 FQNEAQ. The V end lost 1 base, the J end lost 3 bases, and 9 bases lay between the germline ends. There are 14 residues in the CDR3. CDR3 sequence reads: CASSLEPGEETQYF. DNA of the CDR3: TGTGCCAGCAGCTTAGAACCAGGGGAAGAGACCCAGTACTTC.

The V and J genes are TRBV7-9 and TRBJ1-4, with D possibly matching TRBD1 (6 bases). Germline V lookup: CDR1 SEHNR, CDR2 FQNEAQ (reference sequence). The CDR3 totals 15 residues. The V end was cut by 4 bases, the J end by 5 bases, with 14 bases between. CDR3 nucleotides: TGTGCCAGCAGCTCGGCCGGGGACATAAATGAAAAACTGTTTTTT. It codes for CASSSAGDINEKLFF. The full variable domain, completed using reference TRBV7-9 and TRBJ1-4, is DTGVSQNPRHKITKRGQNVTFRCDPISEHNRLYWYRQTLGQGPEFLTYFQNEAQLEKSRLLSDRFSAERPKGSFSTLEIQRTEQGDSAMYLCASSSAGDINEKLFFGSGTQLSVL.

Here the CDR3 DNA reads TGTGCCATCAGAGACTCCCAAGAGACCCAGTACTTC. Translating gives CAIRDSQETQYF. The chain links TRBV10-3 to TRBJ2-5; D call uncertain. Germline values: CDR1 ENHRY, CDR2 SYGVKD. The CDR3 consists of 12 residues. Trimming took 6 bases from V and 1 from J, leaving 6 bases between them.

The CDR3 bases are TGTGCCAGCTCACCACAACGTGAAAACACCATATATTTT. Translation: CASSPQRENTIYF. The chain employs TRBV18 and TRBJ1-3, with unresolved D. In germline, CDR1 is KGHSH, CDR2 LQKENI. Between the trimmed V and J ends, which lost 1 base and 6 bases, there was a span of 7 bases. The CDR3 consists of 13 residues.

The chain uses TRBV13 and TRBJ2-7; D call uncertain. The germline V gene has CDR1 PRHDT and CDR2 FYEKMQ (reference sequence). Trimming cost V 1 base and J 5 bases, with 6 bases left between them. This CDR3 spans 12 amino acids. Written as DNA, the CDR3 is TGTGCCAGCAGCTTAGCCCCCCACGAGCAGTACTTC. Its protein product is CASSLAPHEQYF.

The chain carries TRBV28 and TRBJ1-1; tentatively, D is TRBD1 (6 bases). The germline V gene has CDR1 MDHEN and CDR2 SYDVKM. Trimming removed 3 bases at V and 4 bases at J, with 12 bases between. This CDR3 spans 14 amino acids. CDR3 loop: CASSLTGLATEAFF. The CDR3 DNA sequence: TGTGCCAGCAGTTTGACAGGTCTCGCCACTGAAGCTTTCTTT.

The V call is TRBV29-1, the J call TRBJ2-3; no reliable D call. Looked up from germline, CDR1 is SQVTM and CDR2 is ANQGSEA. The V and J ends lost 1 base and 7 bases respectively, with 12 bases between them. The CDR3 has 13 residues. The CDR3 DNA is TGCAGCGTTGAAGGCCGCGGCTTAAATACGCAGTATTTT. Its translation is CSVEGRGLNTQYF.

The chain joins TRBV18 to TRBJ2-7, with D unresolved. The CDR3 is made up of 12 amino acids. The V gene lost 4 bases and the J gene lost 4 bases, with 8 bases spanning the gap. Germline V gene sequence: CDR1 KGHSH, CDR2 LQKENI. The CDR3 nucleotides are TGTGCCAGCTCACGCAAAGCGTACGAGCAGTACTTC. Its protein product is CASSRKAYEQYF.

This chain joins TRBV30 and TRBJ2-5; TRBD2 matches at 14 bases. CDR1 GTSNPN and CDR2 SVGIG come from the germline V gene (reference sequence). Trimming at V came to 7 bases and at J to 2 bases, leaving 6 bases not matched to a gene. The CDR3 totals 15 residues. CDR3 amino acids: CAYSTSGGVQETQYF. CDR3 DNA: TGTGCCTACTCGACTAGCGGGGGGGTACAAGAGACCCAGTACTTC.

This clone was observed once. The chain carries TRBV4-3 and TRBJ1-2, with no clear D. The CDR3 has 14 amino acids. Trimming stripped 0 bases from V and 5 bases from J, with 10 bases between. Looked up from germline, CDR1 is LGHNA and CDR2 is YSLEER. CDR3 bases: TGCGCCAGCAGCCAAGATCCTACGGGGTATGGCTACACCTTC. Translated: CASSQDPTGYGYTF.

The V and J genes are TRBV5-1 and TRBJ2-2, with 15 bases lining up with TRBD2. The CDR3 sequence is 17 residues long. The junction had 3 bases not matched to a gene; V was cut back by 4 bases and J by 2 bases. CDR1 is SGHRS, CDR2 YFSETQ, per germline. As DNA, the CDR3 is TGCGCCAGCAGCATGGGACTAGCGGGAGGAAACACCGGGGAGCTGTTTTTT. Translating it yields CASSMGLAGGNTGELFF.

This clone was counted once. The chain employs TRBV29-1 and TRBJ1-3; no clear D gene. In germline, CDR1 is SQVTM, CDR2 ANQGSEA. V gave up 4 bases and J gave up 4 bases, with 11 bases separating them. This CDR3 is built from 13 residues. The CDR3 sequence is CSVAWARGNTIYF. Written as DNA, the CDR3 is TGCAGCGTTGCATGGGCGAGAGGAAACACCATATATTTT.

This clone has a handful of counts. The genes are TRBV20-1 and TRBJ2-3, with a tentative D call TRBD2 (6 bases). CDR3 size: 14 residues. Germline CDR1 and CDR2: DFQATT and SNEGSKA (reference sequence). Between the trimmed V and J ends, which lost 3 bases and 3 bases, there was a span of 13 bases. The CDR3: CSASFLGRTDTQYF. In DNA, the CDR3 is TGCAGTGCTAGTTTTTTGGGGAGGACAGATACGCAGTATTTT.